These T cell receptor beta chains were read from a single sample in a study of OX40 agonist ivuxolimab in advanced cancers. Clones were read by immunoSEQ multiplex PCR, and TCRdb kept only the in-frame ones, dropping some. The table includes around 84,000 clones, around 80% detected once. The sample was CD4+ or CD8+ T cells sorted from blood, taken in a trial of the OX40 agonist ivuxolimab. The receptors come from an adult with an advanced solid tumor such as melanoma, head and neck, liver or kidney cancer. The CDR3 runs from the conserved cysteine through the conserved F or W. A D gene is named only where the DNA matches it firmly. A row's size may be missing; if present it is once, few, many or a size class.

TRBD1,TRBJ1-2,NA,TRBV5-1,CASSHGQGNYGYTF,TGCGCCAGCAGCCACGGACAGGGGAACTATGGCTACACCTTC
TRBD2,TRBJ2-2,NA,TRBV23-1,CASSLKTSGPQNTGELFF,TGCGCCAGCAGCCTGAAGACTAGCGGGCCTCAGAACACCGGGGAGCTGTTTTTT
TRBD2,TRBJ2-7,NA,TRBV6-6,CASSYGAGGPYEQYF,TGTGCCAGCAGTTACGGGGCGGGGGGGCCATACGAGCAGTACTTC
NA,TRBJ2-2,NA,TRBV7-2,CASSREGNTGELFF,TGTGCCAGCAGCCGAGAGGGGAACACCGGGGAGCTGTTTTTT
NA,TRBJ2-5,NA,TRBV9,CASSVRGAIETQYF,TGTGCCAGCAGCGTACGGGGGGCAATTGAGACCCAGTACTTC
TRBD1,TRBJ1-1,NA,TRBV4-2,CASSQGLDRTNTEAFF,TGTGCCAGCAGCCAAGGGCTGGACAGGACGAACACTGAAGCTTTCTTT
NA,TRBJ2-5,NA,TRBV6-5,CASKVKEETQYF,TGTGCCAGCAAGGTGAAGGAGGAGACCCAGTACTTC
NA,TRBJ2-2,NA,TRBV7-9,CATRTGVANTGELFF,TGTGCCACCAGGACGGGGGTCGCGAACACCGGGGAGCTGTTTTTT
NA,TRBJ2-7,NA,TRBV9,CASSTDGVGTYEQYF,TGTGCCAGCAGCACGGACGGGGTGGGTACCTACGAGCAGTACTTC
NA,TRBJ2-7,once,TRBV5-1,CASSSTYEQYF,TGCGCCAGCAGCTCCACCTACGAGCAGTACTTC
TRBD1,TRBJ2-2,NA,TRBV4-1,CASSQNSIQGAGELFF,TGCGCCAGCAGCCAAAATTCAATTCAGGGGGCCGGGGAGCTGTTTTTT
NA,TRBJ2-1,NA,TRBV6-6,CAIERRGEQFF,TGTGCCATCGAACGTAGGGGCGAGCAGTTCTTC
NA,TRBJ1-1,NA,TRBV5-4,CASSLAGSPEAFF,TGTGCCAGCAGCTTGGCCGGCTCCCCCGAAGCTTTCTTT